The T cell receptor (beta chain) described here comes from a study of blood T cell repertoires in COVID-19 (dated by TCRdb to about 2020). About the investigation overall: Samples covering the acute and convalescent phases of COVID-19 were provided by collaborators in the United States, Italy and Spain. The material from the prospective study consisted of cDNA or gDNA derived from T cells, B-cell-depleted T cells, or PBMCs. Deeply sampled blood TCRbeta repertoires from subjects exposed to, actively infected with, or recovered from COVID-19 were included in the dataset. A freely available public database, intended as a resource for researchers studying the immune response to SARS-CoV-2, is where the repertoires were released. Samples were obtained from the ongoing ImmuneRACE study (first 160 participants) and from some 1,300 subjects provided by 6 global collaborators. The sample metadata nearly always contained a de-identified subject ID, COVID-19 status, age in years and sex. Where available, HLA class I and class II types were obtained from metadata supplied by the sample provider rather than from assay-based typing.

Participants in the prospective study were enrolled through a virtual design, were aged roughly 18 to 90 years, and lived in approximately 25 United States geographic areas. To assign participants to cohorts, the prospective study relied on clinical history that participants themselves reported in a screening survey and a study questionnaire. A participant counted as exposed if, within 2 weeks of entering the study, that participant had been in contact with someone who had a PCR-confirmed or clinician-diagnosed COVID-19 case. In the prospective study, mobile phlebotomists collected whole blood, serum and a nasopharyngeal or oropharyngeal swab from each participant. Additional blood draws and questionnaires over an approximately 2-month period could optionally be provided by prospective study participants. Blood samples from the prospective study were shipped frozen or at room temperature prior to DNA extraction.

In regard to this clone: Its antigen is unknown. No clone much larger than this one lies a single base away; base qualities are absent.

TCRbeta CDR3 regions were amplified from genomic DNA by means of the immunoSEQ Assay, a bias-controlled multiplex PCR. The source study handled its data this way. Nucleated cell counts per sample were estimated from amplification of reference gene primers within the assay. To quantify the absolute abundance of each unique TCRbeta CDR3 rearrangement, sequence reads were collapsed and filtered. For each sample, productive Simpson clonality was calculated as the square root of Simpson's diversity index over productive rearrangements. Held by TCRdb, this immuneACCESS table contains in-frame sequences only and omits some clones. Under half of the omission traces to an unresolved V gene where checked; the cause of the rest is unknown. D and trimming come from the DNA, and the V and J calls and clone size come from that table. Counted in this sample were a few hundred thousand clones; approximately 89% of them appeared once. In total, the top ten clones hold roughly 0.86% of the sample.

Here V drops 4 bases and J drops 7 bases, and the junction holds 9 bases not matched to any gene. The CDR3 measures 14 amino acids from cysteine to phenylalanine. The retained sequence is limited to the CDR3, 42 bases, with the frame set at the first base. Per the germline V gene, SGHRS is the CDR1 and YFSETQ is the CDR2. Overall study results and their limits: Clinical and demographic metadata were provided uncurated, with the amount varying by source and participant.

The sequenced sample was PBMCs or T cells enriched from blood (not recorded which). The clonotype originates from a middle-aged woman who had been exposed to COVID-19. The V and J segments used are TRBV5-1 and TRBJ1-1; 8 central bases correspond to TRBD1. Here is the DNA: TGCGCCAGCAGCATTAGCCAGGGGGCGGGTGAAGCTTTCTTT. This encodes CASSISQGAGEAFF.